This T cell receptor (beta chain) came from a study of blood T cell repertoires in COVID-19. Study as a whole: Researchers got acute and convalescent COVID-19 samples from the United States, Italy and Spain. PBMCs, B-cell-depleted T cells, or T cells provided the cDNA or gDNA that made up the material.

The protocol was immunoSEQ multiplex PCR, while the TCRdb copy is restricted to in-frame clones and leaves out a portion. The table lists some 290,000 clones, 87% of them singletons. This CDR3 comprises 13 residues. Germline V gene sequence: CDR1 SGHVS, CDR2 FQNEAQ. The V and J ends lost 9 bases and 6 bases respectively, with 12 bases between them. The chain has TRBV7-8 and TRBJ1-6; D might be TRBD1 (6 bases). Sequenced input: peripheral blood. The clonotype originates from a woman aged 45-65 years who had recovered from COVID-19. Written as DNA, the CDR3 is TGTGCCAGTGTACAGGGCGGTAATTCACCCCTCCACTTT. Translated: CASVQGGNSPLHF.